Detailed here is one T cell receptor beta chain. Its antigen is not known. This record comes from a study of CD8 T cells in ankylosing spondylitis. General study results and limits: A CD8+ phenotype characterized the disease-linked clones, which were relatively rare in peripheral blood. Blood of patients with ankylosing spondylitis appeared to be characterized by a TCR beta motif of several highly homologous variants. Matched ankylosing spondylitis synovial fluid reportedly contained a significantly enriched population of disease-linked clones.

The CDR3 sequence is 16 residues long. Germline V CDR1 and CDR2: DFQATT, SNEGSKA (reference sequence). The V and J ends lost 0 bases and 0 bases respectively, with 12 bases between them. With molecular barcodes, quantitative 5'-RACE was used to make the TCR beta libraries. Each CDR3 protein is one row after TCRdb ran MiXCR on the 5' RACE reads. This sample carries under 950,000 distinct CDR3 sequences, around 20% of them seen once, and the ten largest clones take about a fifth. The sample was blood, either unsorted or a sorted T cell fraction (not recorded which). The receptor's source is a male donor with ankylosing spondylitis. This chain links TRBV20-1 with TRBJ2-1; maybe TRBD1 (6 bases). CDR3 nucleotides: TGCAGTGCTAGAGATTGGGCAGGGGTCTCCTACAATGAGCAGTTCTTC. This encodes CSARDWAGVSYNEQFF.